The TCR beta chain under discussion was sequenced for a study of T cell responses to AZD1222 COVID-19 vaccine. This clone was seen a single time. No antigen is known for it. Some clones are missing from TCRdb's copy, which holds only in-frame ones; the method was immunoSEQ multiplex PCR. Found here are some 90,000 clones, around 91% of them singletons; the top ten hold 4% to 6%. General study results and limits: Vaccination with two AZD1222 doses was followed by a rise in Spike-specific TCR breadth and depth.

This CDR3 spans 14 amino acids. The germline V and J ends were trimmed by 0 bases and 2 bases, with 9 bases remaining between them. Germline V gene sequence: CDR1 SGHRS, CDR2 YFSETQ. This receptor was obtained from an adult in good health. The chain uses TRBV5-1 and TRBJ2-7, with D uncertain. The material was peripheral blood, obtained on day 0 of MenACWY control vaccination. The CDR3 nucleotides are TGCGCCAGCAGCTTGGAGGGTGGGACCTACGAGCAGTACTTC. Its protein is CASSLEGGTYEQYF.